Below, 14 T cell receptor beta chains from the same sample are listed, as sequenced in a study of shared clonotypes between healthy human individuals. The naive CD8 fraction comprised CD45RO-negative cells positively selected for CCR7 and excluded terminally differentiated effector memory CD45RA+ cells. The table came from immunoSEQ multiplex PCR; TCRdb's copy has only in-frame clones and leaves some out. The sample has about 2.1 million clones; just over 90% are singletons. The sample taken for sequencing was naive CD8+ T cells from PBMCs. These receptors all come from a man between 18 and 35 years old in good health. Some clones in this sample may be carry-over from other donors' samples.

This clone was recorded only once. The rearrangement uses TRBV7-9 and TRBJ1-3; 9 nucleotides align to TRBD1. Germline V gene lookup returns CDR1 SEHNR and CDR2 FQNEAQ (reference sequence). V shed 5 bases and J 3 bases; nucleotides not matched to a gene: 2. The CDR3 runs 14 residues. The CDR3 region has the DNA TGTGCCAGCAGCCCGGACAGGGGTGGAAACACCATATATTTT. It is translated as CASSPDRGGNTIYF.

The chain uses TRBV5-1 and TRBJ2-7; D may be TRBD1 or TRBD2 (5 bases each). The CDR3 has 14 residues. With 1 base removed from V and 7 bases from J, the gap between germline ends came to 15 bases. Looked up from germline, CDR1 is SGHRS and CDR2 is YFSETQ. The CDR3 nucleotides are TGCGCCAGCAGCTTGACAGAGGGGACCGGAGAGCAGTACTTC. Translated: CASSLTEGTGEQYF.

This clone has a single count. V gene TRBV4-1 combines with J gene TRBJ2-3, with a possible D match to TRBD1 (5 bases). The germline V and J ends were trimmed by 5 bases and 3 bases, with 12 bases remaining between them. In germline, CDR1 is MGHRA, CDR2 YSYEKL. The length of the CDR3 is 14 residues. The CDR3: CASSDPGSTDTQYF. The CDR3 DNA sequence: TGCGCCAGCAGCGATCCAGGGTCAACAGATACGCAGTATTTT.

The chain joins TRBV6-5 to TRBJ1-2, with TRBD1 identical over 7 bases. The V gene's germline CDR1 is MNHEY and CDR2 SVGAGI. J lost 4 bases, V lost 6 bases, and 11 bases had no gene match. The CDR3 runs 15 residues. CDR3 loop: CASRSQGVPFYGYTF. The CDR3 bases are TGTGCCAGCAGATCTCAGGGGGTCCCCTTCTATGGCTACACCTTC.

V gene TRBV11-2 combines with J gene TRBJ2-1; D is unresolved. CDR3 size: 14 residues. V lost 0 bases to trimming and J lost 3 bases, with 6 bases between them. The germline V gene has CDR1 SGHAT and CDR2 FQNNGV. The CDR3 nucleotides read TGTGCCAGCAGCTTAGATCGTCACTACAATGAGCAGTTCTTC. Amino acid sequence: CASSLDRHYNEQFF.

The CDR3 nucleotides read TGTGCCAGCAGCTGGGGCATAATGAACACTGAAGCTTTCTTT. Amino acid sequence: CASSWGIMNTEAFF. The genes are TRBV11-2 and TRBJ1-1; possible D gene TRBD1, 5 bases. The germline V gene encodes CDR1 SGHAT and CDR2 FQNNGV. There are 14 residues in the CDR3. Trimming took off 4 bases at V and 0 bases at J, with 9 bases between the two ends. Drawing the rest from reference TRBV11-2 and TRBJ1-1, the complete variable domain is EAGVAQSPRYKIIEKRQSVAFWCNPISGHATLYWYQQILGQGPKLLIQFQNNGVVDDSQLPKDRFSAERLKGVDSTLKIQPAKLEDSAVYLCASSWGIMNTEAFFGQGTRLTVV.

Only one count was recorded for this clone. CDR3 DNA sequence: TGTGCCAGCAGCTCCCAGGGGTTCCCCCAGTATGGCTACACCTTC. As protein: CASSSQGFPQYGYTF. The chain employs TRBV7-9 and TRBJ1-2; possibly TRBD1 for D (6 bases). The CDR3 consists of 15 residues. Germline CDR1 is SEHNR and CDR2 is FQNEAQ (reference sequence). V was trimmed by 4 bases and J by 5 bases, leaving 17 bases between them.

This rearrangement joins TRBV9 to TRBJ2-3; weak D call: TRBD2 (6 bases). The CDR3 is 15 residues long. Looked up from germline, CDR1 is SGDLS and CDR2 is YYNGEE. V lost 2 bases to trimming and J lost 3 bases, with 13 bases between them. CDR3 in amino acids: CASSVSSGRTDTQYF. CDR3 nucleotides: TGTGCCAGCAGCGTTTCATCGGGGAGGACAGATACGCAGTATTTT.

As for this clone: The junction differs from germline at one of its ends, possibly a read error. The rearrangement uses TRBV2 and TRBJ2-5; tentative D call: TRBD2 (5 bases). The V gene's germline CDR1 is SNHLY and CDR2 FYNNEI. This CDR3 comprises 15 residues. The CDR3 coding sequence is TGTGCCAGCAGTGAATGGTTATCGGGCGGGTCTCCCTTCGACTTC. Translated: CASSEWLSGGSPFDF.

This chain uses TRBV15 with TRBJ2-7, with D possibly matching TRBD1 (6 bases). Per germline, CDR1 LNHNV and CDR2 YYDKDF (reference sequence). The CDR3 covers 14 residues. V lost 0 bases, J lost 6 bases, and 12 bases lay in between. The CDR3 sequence: CATSRERGTVEQYF. The CDR3 DNA sequence: TGTGCCACCAGCAGAGAGAGGGGGACGGTCGAGCAGTACTTC.

The chain employs TRBV27 and TRBJ1-1, with D uncertain. In germline, CDR1 is MNHEY, CDR2 SMNVEV (reference sequence). The CDR3 runs 14 residues. The V end was cut by 3 bases, the J end by 4 bases, with 12 bases between. The DNA of the CDR3 is TGTGCCAGCAGTTTGAGTGTGCTGGGCACTGAAGCTTTCTTT. Protein: CASSLSVLGTEAFF.

This chain links TRBV11-1 with TRBJ1-2, with D tentatively TRBD1 (5 bases). The CDR3 sequence is 18 residues long. Deletions cut 3 bases from V and 8 bases from J, with 28 bases between. Germline V gene sequence: CDR1 SGHAT, CDR2 FQDESV (reference sequence). The CDR3: CASSLRRGHQPGLGGYTF. DNA of the CDR3: TGTGCCAGCAGCTTGCGGCGAGGGCACCAACCAGGGCTCGGAGGCTACACCTTC.

DNA for the CDR3: TGTGCCAGTAGTATCCTAGGGTGGGACGTTGGGGACACTGAAGCTTTCTTT. Protein: CASSILGWDVGDTEAFF. The chain carries TRBV19 and TRBJ1-1; D is perhaps TRBD1 (5 bases). The CDR3 is made up of 17 amino acids. The V and J ends lost 3 bases and 3 bases respectively, with 20 bases between them. Germline CDR1 is LNHDA and CDR2 is SQIVND (reference sequence).

The chain is built from TRBV10-2 and TRBJ1-3; D possibly corresponds to TRBD1 (6 bases). CDR3 length: 16 residues. CDR1 is WSHSY and CDR2 is SAAADI in the germline V gene. The V end lost 2 bases, the J end lost 4 bases, and 15 bases lay between the germline ends. The CDR3, as DNA: TGCGCCAGCAGTGAGCTTTGGGGGGCGTTCGGAAACACCATATATTTT. It codes for CASSELWGAFGNTIYF.